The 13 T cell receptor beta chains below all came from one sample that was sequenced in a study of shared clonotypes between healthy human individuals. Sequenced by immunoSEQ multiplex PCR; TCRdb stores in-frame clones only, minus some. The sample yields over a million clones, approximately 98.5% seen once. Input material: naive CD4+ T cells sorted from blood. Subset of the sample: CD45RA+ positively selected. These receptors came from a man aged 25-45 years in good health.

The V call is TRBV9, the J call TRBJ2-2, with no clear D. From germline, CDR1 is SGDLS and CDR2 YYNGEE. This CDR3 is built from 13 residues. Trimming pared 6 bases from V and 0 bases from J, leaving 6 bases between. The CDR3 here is CASKGTNTGELFF. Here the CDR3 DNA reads TGTGCCAGCAAGGGAACGAACACCGGGGAGCTGTTTTTT.

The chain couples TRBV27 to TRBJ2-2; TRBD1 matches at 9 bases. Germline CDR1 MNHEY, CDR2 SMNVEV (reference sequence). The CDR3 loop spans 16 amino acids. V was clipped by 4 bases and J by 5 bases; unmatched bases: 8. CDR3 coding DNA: TGTGCCAGCAGTTCAACCGGGACAGGGAATACCGGGGAGCTGTTTTTT. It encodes CASSSTGTGNTGELFF.

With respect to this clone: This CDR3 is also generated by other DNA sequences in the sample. CDR3 sequence: CASSLGTGSEKLFF. The CDR3 nucleotides read TGTGCCAGCAGCTTAGGGACAGGTTCTGAAAAACTGTTTTTT. This rearrangement joins TRBV7-9 to TRBJ1-4; 7 positions match TRBD1. Per germline, CDR1 SEHNR and CDR2 FQNEAQ (reference sequence). CDR3 length equals 14 residues. The V segment lost 1 base and the J segment 7 bases; nucleotides outside the gene matches: 3. Looking up the rest from reference TRBV7-9 and TRBJ1-4 gives the full variable domain: DTGVSQNPRHKITKRGQNVTFRCDPISEHNRLYWYRQTLGQGPEFLTYFQNEAQLEKSRLLSDRFSAERPKGSFSTLEIQRTEQGDSAMYLCASSLGTGSEKLFFGSGTQLSVL.

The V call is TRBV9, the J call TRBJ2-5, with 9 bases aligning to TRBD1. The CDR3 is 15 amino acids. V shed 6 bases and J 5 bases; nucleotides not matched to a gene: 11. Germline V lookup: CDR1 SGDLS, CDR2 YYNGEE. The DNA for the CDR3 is TGTGCCAGCACCCTTCTACAGGGGGCGAATGAGACCCAGTACTTC. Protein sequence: CASTLLQGANETQYF.

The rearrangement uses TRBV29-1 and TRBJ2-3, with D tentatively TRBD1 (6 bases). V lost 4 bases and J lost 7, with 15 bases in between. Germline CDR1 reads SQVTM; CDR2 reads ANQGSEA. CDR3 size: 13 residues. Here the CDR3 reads CSVGDSGTNTQYF. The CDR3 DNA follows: TGCAGCGTTGGTGACTCCGGGACAAATACGCAGTATTTT.

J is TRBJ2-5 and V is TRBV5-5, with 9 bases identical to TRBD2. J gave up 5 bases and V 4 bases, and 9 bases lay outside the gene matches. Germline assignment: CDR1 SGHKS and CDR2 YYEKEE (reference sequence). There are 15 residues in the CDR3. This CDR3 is CASSLGLASRETQYF. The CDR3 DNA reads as TGTGCCAGCAGCCTGGGACTAGCTTCCAGGGAGACCCAGTACTTC.

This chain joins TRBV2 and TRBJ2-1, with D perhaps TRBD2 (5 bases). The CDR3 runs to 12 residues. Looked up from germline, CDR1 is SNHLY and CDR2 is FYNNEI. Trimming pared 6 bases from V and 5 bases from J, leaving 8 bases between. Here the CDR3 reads CASRGDNNEQFF. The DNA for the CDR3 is TGTGCCAGCAGGGGAGATAACAATGAGCAGTTCTTC.

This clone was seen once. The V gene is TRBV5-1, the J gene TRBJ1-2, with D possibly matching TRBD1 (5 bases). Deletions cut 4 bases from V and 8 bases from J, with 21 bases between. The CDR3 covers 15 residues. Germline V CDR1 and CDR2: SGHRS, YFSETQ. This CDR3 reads CASSPISGGAMGYTF. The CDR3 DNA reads TGCGCCAGCAGCCCGATTAGTGGTGGGGCTATGGGCTACACCTTC.

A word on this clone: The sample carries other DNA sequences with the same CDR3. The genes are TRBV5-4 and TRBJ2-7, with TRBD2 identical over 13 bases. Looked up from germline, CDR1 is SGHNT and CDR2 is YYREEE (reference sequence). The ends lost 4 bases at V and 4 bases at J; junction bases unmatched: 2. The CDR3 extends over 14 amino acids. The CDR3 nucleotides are TGTGCCAGCAGCCGACTAGCGGGAGGATACGAGCAGTACTTC. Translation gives CASSRLAGGYEQYF.

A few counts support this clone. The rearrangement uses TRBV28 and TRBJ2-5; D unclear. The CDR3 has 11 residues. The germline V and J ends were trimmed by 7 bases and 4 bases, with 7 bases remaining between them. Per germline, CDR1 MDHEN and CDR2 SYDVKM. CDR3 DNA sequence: TGTGCCAGCAAGTGGGGAGAGACCCAGTACTTC. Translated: CASKWGETQYF.

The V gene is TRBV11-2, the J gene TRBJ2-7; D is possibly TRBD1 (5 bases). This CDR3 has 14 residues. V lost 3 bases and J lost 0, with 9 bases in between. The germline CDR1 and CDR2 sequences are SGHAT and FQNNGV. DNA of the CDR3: TGTGCCAGCAGCTTGGGGCAGAACTCCTACGAGCAGTACTTC. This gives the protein CASSLGQNSYEQYF.

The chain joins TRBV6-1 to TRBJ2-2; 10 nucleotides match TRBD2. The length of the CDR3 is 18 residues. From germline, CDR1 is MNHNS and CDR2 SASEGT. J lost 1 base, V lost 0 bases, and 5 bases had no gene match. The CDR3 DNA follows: TGTGCCAGCAGTGAAGCGACTGGACTAGCGGTGAACACCGGGGAGCTGTTTTTT. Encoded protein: CASSEATGLAVNTGELFF.

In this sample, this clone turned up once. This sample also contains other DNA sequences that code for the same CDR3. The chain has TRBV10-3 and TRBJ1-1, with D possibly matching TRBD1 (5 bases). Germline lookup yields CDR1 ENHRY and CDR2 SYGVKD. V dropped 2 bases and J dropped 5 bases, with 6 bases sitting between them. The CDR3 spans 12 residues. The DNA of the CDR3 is TGTGCCATCAGTGAGGGGGGTACTGAAGCTTTCTTT. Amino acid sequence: CAISEGGTEAFF.